Sequencing of this T cell receptor beta chain was carried out in a study of T cells after yellow fever vaccination (dated by TCRdb to about 2019). Background on the whole study: The SMART-Seq v4 Ultra Low Input RNA kit was used to prepare libraries from fractions with low cell numbers. To follow T-cell clones before and after primary and booster YFV17D yellow fever vaccination, bulk TCR alpha and beta repertoires were sequenced over time. The cohort comprised two healthy male donors, one aged 18 to 30 and one aged 30 to 39 years. Blood was collected at multiple timepoints before and after primary and secondary immunization, and bulk PBMC replicates and cell subsets were isolated.

TCR cDNA was synthesized by 5'RACE template switching, which introduced a universal primer site and unique molecular identifiers. Priming of cDNA synthesis was performed from both the TCR alpha and TCR beta constant segments. Library amplification involved two PCR steps, and the second step added sample barcodes and sequencing adapters. Sequencing of libraries was done on Illumina HiSeq 2500 (2x100 bp) or NovaSeq (2x150 bp). The authors processed their data as follows. MIGEC was used to demultiplex reads and collapse the reads into UMI consensus sequences, and MiXCR was used for V(D)J alignment. Clonotypes responding to the vaccine were identified with edgeR on replicate PBMC samples, with the criteria of FDR below 0.01 and a log2 fold change above 5 up to day 15. Each bulk clonotype was labeled CD4 or CD8 based on which sequenced repertoire, CD4 or CD8, contained the clonotype at higher abundance. TCRdb trimmed public reads at Q25 via fastp, called clones via MiXCR and kept in-frame beta chains. CDR3 protein duplicates are merged, each entry listing the most common genes and DNA. It is TCRdb's table, rather than the study itself, that gives the V and J calls and clone size. In all, the sample holds about 230,000 distinct CDR3 sequences, and more than 6.5% of those were seen once. More than 1% of the sample lies in the top ten.

The research as a whole found: A small fraction of clonotypes showed up in both the CD4 and CD8 compartments, probably as a result of convergent recombination. Because only a couple of donors were included in the study, the extent to which the findings can be generalized is limited. Because abundant contaminating clonotypes from the bulk population could be contained in FACS-sorted repertoires, computational filtering was required. After the booster, most clones that had expanded after primary vaccination were detected again (almost 97% of CD4 and around nine tenths of CD8), suggesting broad maintenance of memory. Compared with the primary T-cell response, the secondary T-cell response was weaker but faster, peaking on day 5 rather than day 15.

Reading from cysteine to phenylalanine, the CDR3 counts 18 amino acids. Only CDR3 DNA remains: 54 bases, in frame from the first base. After removal of 0 bases from V and 5 bases from J, the junction retains 11 bases not matched to a gene. The germline V gene supplies CDR1 LGHNA and CDR2 YSLEER. This clonotype was seen repeatedly, ten times or more. The antigen this receptor binds is unknown. Base qualities are missing; no much larger clone stands one base away. The treatment or condition label, as the study defines it: live attenuated yellow fever vaccine strain. A standard Ficoll-Paque protocol was used to isolate PBMCs from peripheral blood. Dynabeads CD4 and CD8 positive selection kits were used to isolate CD4 and CD8 T-cell fractions. TriZol was used to extract RNA from bulk PBMCs, from CD4 and CD8 fractions, and from dextramer-positive and dextramer-negative fractions.

The chain uses TRBV4-3 and TRBJ2-2, with 8 bases matching TRBD2. This clonotype was obtained from a young man who received the YFV17D yellow fever vaccine. Sequenced here: CD4+ T cells sorted from PBMCs, sampled on the day of the yellow fever booster vaccination. The CDR3 region reads CASSQEGGAGGYTGELFF. The DNA reads as follows: TGCGCCAGCAGCCAAGAAGGTGGCGCGGGAGGTTATACCGGGGAGCTGTTTTTT.